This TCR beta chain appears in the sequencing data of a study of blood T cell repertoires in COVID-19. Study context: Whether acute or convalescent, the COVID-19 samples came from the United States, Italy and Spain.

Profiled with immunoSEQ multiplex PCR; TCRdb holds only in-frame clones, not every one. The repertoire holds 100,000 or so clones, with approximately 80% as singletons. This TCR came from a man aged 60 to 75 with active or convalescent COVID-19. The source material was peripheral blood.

CDR3 protein: CASGRARNQPQHF. The CDR3 region has the DNA TGTGCCAGCGGCAGGGCACGCAATCAGCCCCAGCATTTT. The rearrangement uses TRBV6-5 and TRBJ1-5, with a possible D match to TRBD1 (5 bases). Germline V gene data show CDR1 as MNHEY and CDR2 as SVGAGI. The V and J ends lost 8 bases and 2 bases respectively, with 10 bases between them. The CDR3 is 13 amino acids.